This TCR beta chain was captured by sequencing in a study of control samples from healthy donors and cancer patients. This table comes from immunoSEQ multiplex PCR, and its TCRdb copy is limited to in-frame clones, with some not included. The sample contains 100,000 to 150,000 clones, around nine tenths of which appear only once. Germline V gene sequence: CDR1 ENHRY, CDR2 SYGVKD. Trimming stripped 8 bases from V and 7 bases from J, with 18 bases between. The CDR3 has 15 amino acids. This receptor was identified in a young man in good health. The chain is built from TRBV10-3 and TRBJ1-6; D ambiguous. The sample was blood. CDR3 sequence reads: CAIGNNREVNSPLHF. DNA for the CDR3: TGTGCCATCGGAAATAACCGGGAGGTGAATTCACCCCTCCACTTT.